The 15 T cell receptor beta chains given below trace back to one sample, sequenced in a study of shared clonotypes between healthy human individuals. Measured with immunoSEQ multiplex PCR; TCRdb has only the in-frame clones, and not every one. This repertoire shows some 1 million clones, about 70% found once; its top ten account for about 1.5%. The sample was memory CD4+ T cells sorted from blood. Subset reported: CD45RA-negative fraction. These receptors originate from a man aged 18 to 30 in good health.

The chain recombines TRBV7-2 with TRBJ1-1; maybe TRBD1 (5 bases). CDR3 length: 12 residues. The germline V gene encodes CDR1 SGHTA and CDR2 FQGNSA. V lost 4 bases and J 4 bases, leaving 7 bases between the germline ends. The CDR3: CASSSGITEAFF. The DNA for the CDR3 is TGTGCCAGCAGCTCAGGGATCACTGAAGCTTTCTTT.

The chain recombines TRBV10-1 with TRBJ2-3; no definite D call. There are 16 residues in the CDR3. Per the germline V gene, CDR1 is WNHNN and CDR2 is SYGVQD (reference sequence). Between the trimmed V and J ends, which lost 6 bases and 0 bases, there was a span of 16 bases. The CDR3 region is CASSATGSGSTDTQYF. The CDR3 DNA reads TGCGCCAGCAGCGCGACCGGGTCAGGAAGCACAGATACGCAGTATTTT.

The chain links TRBV6-1 to TRBJ1-6; TRBD1 is a possible D gene (6 bases). The CDR3 covers 13 residues. Germline V gives CDR1 MNHNS, CDR2 SASEGT. Trimming shortened V by 7 bases and J by 7 bases, and 11 bases separated the two germline ends. The CDR3 nucleotides read TGTGCCAGCAATAGCAGGGGCAATTCACCCCTCCACTTT. Its translation: CASNSRGNSPLHF.

The CDR3 loop is CTSSQEGLQEGEYF. Written as DNA, the CDR3 is TGCACCAGCAGCCAAGAAGGTCTCCAGGAAGGAGAGTACTTC. The chain has TRBV1 and TRBJ2-7. TRBV1 is reported as a pseudogene. The CDR3 consists of 14 residues.

This chain links TRBV28 with TRBJ1-1; D gene uncertain. Trimming removed 2 bases from V and 1 base from J, with 5 bases in between. Germline loops: CDR1 MDHEN, CDR2 SYDVKM. The CDR3 has 13 residues. In DNA form, the CDR3 reads TGTGCCAGCAGTTTAAGGTGGAACACTGAAGCTTTCTTT. Its translation is CASSLRWNTEAFF.

The chain combines TRBV19 with TRBJ2-1, with TRBD1 matching over 9 bases. V shed 6 bases, J shed 10 bases, and the junction held 7 bases outside the gene matches. CDR1 LNHDA and CDR2 SQIVND come from the germline V gene (reference sequence). CDR3 length: 13 amino acids. This chain's CDR3 is CASRPDRGTEQFF. As DNA, the CDR3 is TGTGCCAGTAGGCCAGACAGGGGGACGGAGCAGTTCTTC.

The chain employs TRBV19 and TRBJ1-4; 9 positions match TRBD1. Germline trimming cut 7 bases from V and 7 bases from J; bases unmatched to any gene: 4. The CDR3 has 13 residues. Germline assignment: CDR1 LNHDA and CDR2 SQIVND (reference sequence). CDR3 residues: CASKDRGREKLFF. DNA for the CDR3: TGTGCCAGTAAGGACAGGGGCCGTGAAAAACTGTTTTTT. The variable domain in full, completed from reference TRBV19 and TRBJ1-4, reads DGGITQSPKYLFRKEGQNVTLSCEQNLNHDAMYWYRQDPGQGLRLIYYSQIVNDFQKGDIAEGYSVSREKKESFPLTVTSAQKNPTAFYLCASKDRGREKLFFGSGTQLSVL.

The chain employs TRBV10-1 and TRBJ2-5, with 8 bases fitting TRBD1. Germline CDR1 WNHNN, CDR2 SYGVQD (reference sequence). V lost 0 bases, J lost 9 bases, and 3 bases stayed unmatched. CDR3 length: 13 residues. DNA of the CDR3: TGCGCCAGCAGTGAGTCTGGACAGGGCGCCCAGTACTTC. Translated: CASSESGQGAQYF.

This chain uses TRBV6-1 with TRBJ1-1, with D unresolved. The CDR3 loop spans 15 amino acids. Trimming shortened V by 6 bases and J by 2 bases, and 16 bases separated the two germline ends. Germline CDR1 and CDR2: MNHNS and SASEGT. Here the CDR3 DNA reads TGTGCCAGCAGACGTAACACGGTCCCAAACACTGAAGCTTTCTTT. It yields the protein CASRRNTVPNTEAFF.

Points on this clone: Other DNA sequences in the sample encode the same CDR3. This chain joins TRBV28 and TRBJ1-6; no firm D call. Germline V CDR1 and CDR2: MDHEN, SYDVKM. V was clipped by 6 bases and J by 0 bases, with 9 bases between them. The CDR3 consists of 15 residues. The CDR3 here is CASRVSDSYNSPLHF. The CDR3, as DNA: TGTGCCAGCAGGGTTTCAGACTCCTATAATTCACCCCTCCACTTT.

This clone showed up just once. This sequence joins TRBV7-2 and TRBJ2-2; D is uncertain. The CDR3 length is 13 residues. From germline, CDR1 is SGHTA and CDR2 FQGNSA. V was pared by 4 bases and J by 1 base, with 4 bases between. The CDR3 sequence is CASSSWNTGELFF. The CDR3 DNA is TGTGCCAGCAGCTCGTGGAACACCGGGGAGCTGTTTTTT.

The chain employs TRBV5-1 and TRBJ2-5; D possibly uses TRBD1 or TRBD2 (5 bases each). V lost 5 bases and J lost 5, with 13 bases in between. The CDR3 sequence is 13 residues long. CDR1 SGHRS and CDR2 YFSETQ come from the germline V gene. DNA for the CDR3: TGCGCCAGCAGTAGAAACGGGGCTGAGACCCAGTACTTC. Its protein product is CASSRNGAETQYF.

The chain joins TRBV5-5 to TRBJ2-6; no clear D gene. V lost 4 bases, J lost 3 bases, and 11 bases lay in between. The CDR3 length is 15 residues. Germline CDR1 reads SGHKS; CDR2 reads YYEKEE (reference sequence). CDR3 bases: TGTGCCAGCAGCCTAATGGATGATGGGGCCAACGTCCTGACTTTC. It codes for CASSLMDDGANVLTF.

The gene calls are TRBV10-3 and TRBJ2-3; 8 bases line up with TRBD2. The CDR3 extends over 14 amino acids. V gave up 2 bases and J gave up 4 bases; unmatched junction bases: 2. Per the germline V gene, CDR1 is ENHRY and CDR2 is SYGVKD. CDR3 sequence (DNA): TGTGCCATCAGTGAGCCAGCGGGAGCAGATACGCAGTATTTT. Translating it yields CAISEPAGADTQYF.

The rearrangement joins TRBV21-1 to TRBJ2-2. TRBV21-1 is termed a pseudogene. This CDR3 is built from 17 residues. In nucleotides, the CDR3 is TGTGCCAGCAGCAAGAAGACCGTCATTCAGAACACCGGGGAGCTGTTTTTT. Protein product: CASSKKTVIQNTGELFF.